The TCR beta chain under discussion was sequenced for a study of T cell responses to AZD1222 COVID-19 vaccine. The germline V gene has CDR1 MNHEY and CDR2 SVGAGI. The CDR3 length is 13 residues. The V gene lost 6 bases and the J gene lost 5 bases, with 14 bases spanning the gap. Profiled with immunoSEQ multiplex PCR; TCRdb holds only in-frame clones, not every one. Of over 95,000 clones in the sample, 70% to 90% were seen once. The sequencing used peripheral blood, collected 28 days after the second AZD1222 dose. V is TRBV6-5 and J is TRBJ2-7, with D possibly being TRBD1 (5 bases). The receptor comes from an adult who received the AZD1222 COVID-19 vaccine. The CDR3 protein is CASRTENTHEQYF. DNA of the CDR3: TGTGCCAGCAGGACAGAGAACACCCACGAGCAGTACTTC.